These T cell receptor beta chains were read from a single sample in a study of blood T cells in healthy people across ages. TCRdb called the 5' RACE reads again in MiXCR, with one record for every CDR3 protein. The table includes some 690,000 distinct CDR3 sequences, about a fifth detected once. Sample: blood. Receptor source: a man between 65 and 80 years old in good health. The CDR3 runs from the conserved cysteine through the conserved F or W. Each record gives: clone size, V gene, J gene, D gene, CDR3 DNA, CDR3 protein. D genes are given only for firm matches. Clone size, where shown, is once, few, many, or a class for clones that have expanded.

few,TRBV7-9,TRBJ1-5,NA,TGTGCCAGCAGCTACACAGTGGGGCCCCAGCATTTT,CASSYTVGPQHF
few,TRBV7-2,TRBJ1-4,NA,TGTGCCAGCAGCTTAGGACGGAGACCTGCAACTAATGAAAAACTGTTTTTT,CASSLGRRPATNEKLFF
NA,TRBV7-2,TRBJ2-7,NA,TGTGCCAGCAGTCAAGACTGGACCTACGAGCAGTACTTC,CASSQDWTYEQYF
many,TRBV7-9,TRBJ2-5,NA,TGTGCCAGCAGCTTAGATGGACTAGAGACCCAGTACTTC,CASSLDGLETQYF
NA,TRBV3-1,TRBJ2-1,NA,TGTGCCAGCAGCCAAGTGCCGGCGGACAATGAGCAGTTCTTC,CASSQVPADNEQFF
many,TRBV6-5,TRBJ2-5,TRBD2,TGTGCCAGCAGGGGACTAGCTGCGGGAGAGACCCAGTACTTC,CASRGLAAGETQYF
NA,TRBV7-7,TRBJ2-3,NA,TGTGCCAGCAGCTTGGGACCTTCAGGGGATACGCAGTATTTT,CASSLGPSGDTQYF
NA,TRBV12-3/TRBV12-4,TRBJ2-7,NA,TGTGCCAGCAGACGCCCCCCGGGGGACGAGCAGTACTTC,CASRRPPGDEQYF
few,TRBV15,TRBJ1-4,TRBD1,TGTGCCACCAGCTTCGGGACAGGGGCGTCTAATGAAAAACTGTTTTTT,CATSFGTGASNEKLFF
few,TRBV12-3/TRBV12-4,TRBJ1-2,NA,TGTGCCAGCAGTTACAACACTGGGGGCTACACCTTC,CASSYNTGGYTF
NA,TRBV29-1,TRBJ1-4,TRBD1,TGCAGCGCTGGGACAGGGCTCGAAAAACTGTTTTTT,CSAGTGLEKLFF
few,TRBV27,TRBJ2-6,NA,TGTGCCAGCAGGACAGCCGGGGCCAACGTCCTGACTTTC,CASRTAGANVLTF
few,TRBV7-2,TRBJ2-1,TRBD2,TGTGCCAGCAGCTTAAGCGGGGGCGTCGGCTACAATGAGCAGTTCTTC,CASSLSGGVGYNEQFF
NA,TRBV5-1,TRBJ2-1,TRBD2,TGCGCCAGCAGCTTGGCAGCGGGGGCCGCCAATGAGCAGTTCTTC,CASSLAAGAANEQFF
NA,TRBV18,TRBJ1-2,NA,TGTGCCAGCTCACCACCGTTGGAGGGCATGAGCTATGGCTACACCTTC,CASSPPLEGMSYGYTF
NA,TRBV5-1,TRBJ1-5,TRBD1,TGCGCCAGCAGCTGGGGGGGACAGGGAAGCAATCAGCCCCAGCATTTT,CASSWGGQGSNQPQHF
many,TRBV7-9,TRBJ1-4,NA,TGTGCCAGCAGCTTAGCCGGCACTGACGAACTGTTTTTT,CASSLAGTDELFF
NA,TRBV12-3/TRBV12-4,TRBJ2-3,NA,TGTGCCAGCAGTTTCTTTTCCGCGGCGCCGTATTTT,CASSFFSAAPYF
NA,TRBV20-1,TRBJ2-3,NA,TGCAGTGCTAGACTAGAGGCAGATACGCAGTATTTT,CSARLEADTQYF
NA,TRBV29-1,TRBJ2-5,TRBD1,TGCAGCGCCAGGACAGGGGACCCGAGGCAGTACTTC,CSARTGDPRQYF
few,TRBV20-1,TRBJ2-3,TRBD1,TGCAGTGCTAGAACTTGGACAGGGGGGAGAGATACGCAGTATTTT,CSARTWTGGRDTQYF
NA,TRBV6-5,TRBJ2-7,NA,TGTGCCAGCAGTTACGGGCACGGAAAGTACTACGAGCAGTACTTC,CASSYGHGKYYEQYF
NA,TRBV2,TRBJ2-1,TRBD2,TGTGCCAGCAGTGAACTAGCGGGAGTCGAGCAGTTCTTC,CASSELAGVEQFF
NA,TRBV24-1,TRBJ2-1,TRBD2,TGTGCCACCAGTGACTGGACTAGCGGGAACCCTTACAATGAGCAGTTCTTC,CATSDWTSGNPYNEQFF
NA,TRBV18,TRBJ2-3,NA,TGTGCCAGCTCACCACGGTCACAGGATCCGGATACGCAGTATTTT,CASSPRSQDPDTQYF
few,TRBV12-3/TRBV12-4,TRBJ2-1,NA,TGTGCCAGCAGCGCCGACAGCCCCGAGCAGTTCTTC,CASSADSPEQFF
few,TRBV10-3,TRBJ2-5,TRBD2,TGTGCCATCAGTGAGTCGGGACTAGCCCACGCTCAGACCCAGTACTTC,CAISESGLAHAQTQYF
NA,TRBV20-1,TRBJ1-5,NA,TGCAGTGCTAAGGGCAGCAATCAGCCCCAGCATTTT,CSAKGSNQPQHF
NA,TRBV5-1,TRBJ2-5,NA,TGCGCCAGCAGCATGGCTAGCGCGGGTGAAGAGACCCAGTACTTC,CASSMASAGEETQYF
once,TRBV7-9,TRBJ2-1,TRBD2,TGTGCCAGCAACCCTCGGGCGGGAGGGGTCCACAATGAGCAGTTCTTC,CASNPRAGGVHNEQFF
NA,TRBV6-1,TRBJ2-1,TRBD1,TGTGCCAGCACATATGGTCCAGCGACAGGGCATTCCAATGAGCAGTTCTTC,CASTYGPATGHSNEQFF
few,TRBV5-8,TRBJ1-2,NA,TGTGCCAGCAGGCAGCGGGGGTTGAACTATGGCTACACCTTC,CASRQRGLNYGYTF
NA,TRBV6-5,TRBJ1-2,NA,TGTGCCAGCAAATCCACAGGTGCTAACTATGGCTACACCTTC,CASKSTGANYGYTF
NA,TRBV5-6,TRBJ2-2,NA,TGTGCCAGCAGCTTAATCACCAGGGGTTACACCGGGGAGCTGTTTTTT,CASSLITRGYTGELFF
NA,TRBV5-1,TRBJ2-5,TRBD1,TGCGCCAACAGCCGGGACAGGGTCATTCGGGAGACCCAGTACTTC,CANSRDRVIRETQYF
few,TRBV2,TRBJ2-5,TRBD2,TGTGCCAGCAGTGAGGATGGGAGGGGGACCCAGTACTTC,CASSEDGRGTQYF
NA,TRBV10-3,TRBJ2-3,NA,TGTGCCATCAGTGATGGGACGGCCACAGATACGCAGTATTTT,CAISDGTATDTQYF
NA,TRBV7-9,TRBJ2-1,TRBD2,TGTGCCAGCAGCTTAGTTGGCCTAGCGGGAGGGGTATACAATGAGCAGTTCTTC,CASSLVGLAGGVYNEQFF
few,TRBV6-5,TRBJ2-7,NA,TGTGCCAGCAGGTTGACAAATCTATCGGGGGAGCAGTACTTC,CASRLTNLSGEQYF
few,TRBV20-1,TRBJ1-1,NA,TGCAGTGCTAGAGATACGGGGATGAACACTGAAGCTTTCTTT,CSARDTGMNTEAFF
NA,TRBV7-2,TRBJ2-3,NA,TGTGCCAGCAGCCCCGGGATCCCAGATACGCGGTATTTT,CASSPGIPDTRYF
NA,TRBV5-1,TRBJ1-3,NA,TGCGCCAGCACTACAGGGTCGGGAAACACCATATATTTT,CASTTGSGNTIYF
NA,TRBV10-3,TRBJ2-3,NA,TGTGCCATCGGTCCTAGCTCGGATACGCAGTATTTT,CAIGPSSDTQYF
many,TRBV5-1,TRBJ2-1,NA,TGCGCCAGCAGGGTCGGTCCCCGGGGTAGGAATGAGCAGTTCTTC,CASRVGPRGRNEQFF
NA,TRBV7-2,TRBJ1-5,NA,TGTGCCAGCAGCTTAGAGGCCCGGAGTGGGCCCCAGCATTTT,CASSLEARSGPQHF
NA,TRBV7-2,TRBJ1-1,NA,TGTGCCAGCAGCTCCACGATTCACACTGAAGCTTTCTTT,CASSSTIHTEAFF
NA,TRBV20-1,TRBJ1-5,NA,TGCAGTGCTAGTGGCCAGGGGTCCCTTTCTGGCAATCAGCCCCAGCATTTT,CSASGQGSLSGNQPQHF
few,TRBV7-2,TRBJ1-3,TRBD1,TGTGCCAGCAGGCACAGGGGGCTGACTGGAAACACCATATATTTT,CASRHRGLTGNTIYF
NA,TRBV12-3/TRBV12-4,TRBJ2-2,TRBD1,TGTGCCAGCAGTGTAAGACAGGGGACGAACACCGGGGAGCTGTTTTTT,CASSVRQGTNTGELFF
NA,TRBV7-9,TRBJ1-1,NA,TGTGCCAGCAGCTTCTCGGGACATTCGAACACTGAAGCTTTCTTT,CASSFSGHSNTEAFF
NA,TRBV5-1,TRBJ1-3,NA,TGCGCCAGCAGCTGGACAGCGTCGGGGTCTGGAAACACCATATATTTT,CASSWTASGSGNTIYF
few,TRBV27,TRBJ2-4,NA,TGTGCCAGCAGCACAGGCGCTCTAGCCAAAAACATTCAGTACTTC,CASSTGALAKNIQYF
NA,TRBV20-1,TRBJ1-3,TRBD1,TGCAGTGCTTCAGGGACAGGCCTCTCTGGAAACACCATATATTTT,CSASGTGLSGNTIYF
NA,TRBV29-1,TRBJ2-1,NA,TGCAGCGCCGCACGAGGGGTGATTGATACCGGTGAGCAGTTCTTC,CSAARGVIDTGEQFF
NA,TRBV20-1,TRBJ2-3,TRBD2,TGCAGTGCCAAGCCGTTTATAGCGGGAGGGCCCCTCCACAGCACCCTCACAGATGCGCAGTATTTT,CSAKPFIAGGPLHSTLTDAQYF